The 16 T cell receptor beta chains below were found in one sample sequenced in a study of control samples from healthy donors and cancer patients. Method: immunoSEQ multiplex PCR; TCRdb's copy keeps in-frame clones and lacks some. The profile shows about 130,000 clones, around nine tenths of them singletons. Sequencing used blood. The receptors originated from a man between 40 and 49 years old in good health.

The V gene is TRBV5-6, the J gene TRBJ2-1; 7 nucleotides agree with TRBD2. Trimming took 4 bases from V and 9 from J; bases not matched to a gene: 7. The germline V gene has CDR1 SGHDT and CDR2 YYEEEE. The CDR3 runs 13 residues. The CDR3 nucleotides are TGTGCCAGCAGCGGGAGGGTTCACGGTGAGCAGTTCTTC. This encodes CASSGRVHGEQFF. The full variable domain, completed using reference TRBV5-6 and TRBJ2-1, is DAGVTQSPTHLIKTRGQQVTLRCSPKSGHDTVSWYQQALGQGPQFIFQYYEEEERQRGNFPDRFSGHQFPNYSSELNVNALLLGDSALYLCASSGRVHGEQFFGPGTRLTVL.

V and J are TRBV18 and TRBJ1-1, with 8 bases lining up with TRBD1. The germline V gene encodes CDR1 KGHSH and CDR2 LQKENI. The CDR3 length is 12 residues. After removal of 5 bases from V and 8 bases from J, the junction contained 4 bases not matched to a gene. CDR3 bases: TGTGCCAGCTCATGGGACAGGACAGAAGCTTTCTTT. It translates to CASSWDRTEAFF.

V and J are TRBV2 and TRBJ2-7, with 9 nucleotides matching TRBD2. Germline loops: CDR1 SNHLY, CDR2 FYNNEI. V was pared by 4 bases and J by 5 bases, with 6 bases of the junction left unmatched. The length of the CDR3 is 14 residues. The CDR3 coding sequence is TGTGCCAGCAGTGGGGGCGGGGGGGGTGACGAGCAGTACTTC. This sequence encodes CASSGGGGGDEQYF.

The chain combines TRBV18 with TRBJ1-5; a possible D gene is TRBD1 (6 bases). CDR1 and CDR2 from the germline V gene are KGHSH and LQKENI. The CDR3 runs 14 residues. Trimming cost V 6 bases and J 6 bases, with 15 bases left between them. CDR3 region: CASSPDRSVQPQHF. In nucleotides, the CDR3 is TGTGCCAGCTCTCCCGACAGGTCGGTTCAGCCCCAGCATTTT.

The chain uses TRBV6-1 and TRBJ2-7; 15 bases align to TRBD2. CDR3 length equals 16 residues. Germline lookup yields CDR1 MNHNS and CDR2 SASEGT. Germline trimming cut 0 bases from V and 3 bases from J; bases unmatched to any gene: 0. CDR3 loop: CASSEAGLAGGYEQYF. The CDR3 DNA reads TGTGCCAGCAGTGAAGCGGGACTAGCGGGGGGCTACGAGCAGTACTTC.

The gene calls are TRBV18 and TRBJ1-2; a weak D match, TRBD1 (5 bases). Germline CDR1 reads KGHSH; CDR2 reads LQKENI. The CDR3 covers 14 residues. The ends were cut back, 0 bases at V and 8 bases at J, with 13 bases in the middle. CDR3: CASSPPGLKGGYTF. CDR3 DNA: TGTGCCAGCTCACCACCGGGGTTAAAGGGGGGCTACACCTTC.

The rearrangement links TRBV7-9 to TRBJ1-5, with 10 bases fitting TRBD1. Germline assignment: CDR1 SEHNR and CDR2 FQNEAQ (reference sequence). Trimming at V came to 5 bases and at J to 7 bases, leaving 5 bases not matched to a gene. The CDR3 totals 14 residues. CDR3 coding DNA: TGTGCCAGCAGCCTTGGACAGGGGGACCAGCCCCAGCATTTT. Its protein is CASSLGQGDQPQHF.

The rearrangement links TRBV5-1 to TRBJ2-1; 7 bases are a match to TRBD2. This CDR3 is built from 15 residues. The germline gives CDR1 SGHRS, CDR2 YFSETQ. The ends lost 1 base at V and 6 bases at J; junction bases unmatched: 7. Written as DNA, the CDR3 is TGCGCCAGCAGCTTGAGCGGGGCCGTGGGCAATGAGCAGTTCTTC. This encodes CASSLSGAVGNEQFF.

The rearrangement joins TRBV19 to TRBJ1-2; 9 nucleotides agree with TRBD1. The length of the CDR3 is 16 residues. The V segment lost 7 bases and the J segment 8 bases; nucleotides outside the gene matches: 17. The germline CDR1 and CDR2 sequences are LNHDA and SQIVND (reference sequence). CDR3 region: CASTTKAAGTGKGYTF. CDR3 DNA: TGTGCCAGTACGACCAAGGCGGCAGGGACAGGGAAAGGCTACACCTTC.

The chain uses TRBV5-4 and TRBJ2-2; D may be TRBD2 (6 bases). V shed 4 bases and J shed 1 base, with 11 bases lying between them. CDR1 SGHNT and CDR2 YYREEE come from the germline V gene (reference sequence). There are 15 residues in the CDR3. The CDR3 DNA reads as TGTGCCAGCAGCGCCGGGACTCAGAACACCGGGGAGCTGTTTTTT. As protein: CASSAGTQNTGELFF.

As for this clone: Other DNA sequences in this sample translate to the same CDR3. The DNA of the CDR3 is TGTGCCGGGCCGCGGGAGCGGGGGGGGAGAAACACCGGGGAGCTGTTTTTT. Protein: CAGPRERGGRNTGELFF. The chain uses TRBV5-3 and TRBJ2-2; TRBD2 aligns across 10 bases. TRBV5-3 is labeled an ORF, and its function is uncertain. This CDR3 is built from 17 residues. V shed 10 bases, J shed 2 bases, and the junction held 14 bases outside the gene matches.

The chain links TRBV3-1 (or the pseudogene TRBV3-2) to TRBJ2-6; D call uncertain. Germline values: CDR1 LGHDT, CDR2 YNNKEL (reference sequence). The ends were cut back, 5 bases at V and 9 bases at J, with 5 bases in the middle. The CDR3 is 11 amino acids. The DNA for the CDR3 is TGTGCCAGCAGCGCGGACAACGTCCTGACTTTC. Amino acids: CASSADNVLTF.

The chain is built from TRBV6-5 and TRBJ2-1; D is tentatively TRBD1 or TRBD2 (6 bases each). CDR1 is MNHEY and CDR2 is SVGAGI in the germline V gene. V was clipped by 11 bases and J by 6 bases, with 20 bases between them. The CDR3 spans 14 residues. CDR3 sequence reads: CAATGRGLSNEQFF. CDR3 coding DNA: TGTGCCGCAACCGGCCGGGGGCTGAGCAATGAGCAGTTCTTC.

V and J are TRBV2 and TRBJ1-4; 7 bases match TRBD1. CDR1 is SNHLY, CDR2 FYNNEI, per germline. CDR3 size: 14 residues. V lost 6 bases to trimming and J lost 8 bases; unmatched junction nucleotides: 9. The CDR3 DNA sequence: TGTGCCAGCAGCTTCGCAGGGGGGAGGGAAAAACTGTTTTTT. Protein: CASSFAGGREKLFF. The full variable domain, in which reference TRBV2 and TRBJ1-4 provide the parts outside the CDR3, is EPEVTQTPSHQVTQMGQEVILRCVPISNHLYFYWYRQILGQKVEFLVSFYNNEISEKSEIFDDQFSVERPDGSNFTLKIRSTKLEDSAMYFCASSFAGGREKLFFGSGTQLSVL.

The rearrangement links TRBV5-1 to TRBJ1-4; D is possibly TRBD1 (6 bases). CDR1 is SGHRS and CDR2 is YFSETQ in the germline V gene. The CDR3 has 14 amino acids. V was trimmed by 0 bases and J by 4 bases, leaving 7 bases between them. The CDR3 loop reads CASSLEDSNEKLFF. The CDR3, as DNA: TGCGCCAGCAGCTTGGAGGACAGTAATGAAAAACTGTTTTTT.

The CDR3 here is CASSPGNEQYF. The CDR3 DNA reads as TGTGCCAGCAGTCCAGGCAACGAGCAGTACTTC. The V call is TRBV6-2 or TRBV6-3, the J call TRBJ2-7; the D is unclear. The CDR3 has 11 residues. CDR1 is MNHEY, CDR2 SVGEGT, per germline. Between the trimmed V and J ends, which lost 5 bases and 5 bases, there was a span of 7 bases.